A single sample is the source of the 25 T cell receptor beta chains below, sequenced in a study of T cell responses to AZD1222 COVID-19 vaccine. TCRdb's table, derived via immunoSEQ multiplex PCR, lists solely in-frame clones and lacks some. In the table there are 99,000 or so clones, about 91% of which are singletons. This specimen consisted of peripheral blood, obtained 28 days after the second AZD1222 dose. These receptors all stem from an adult who received the AZD1222 COVID-19 vaccine.

The chain recombines TRBV6-5 with TRBJ2-7; D ambiguous. CDR3 size: 11 residues. V lost 2 bases and J lost 2, with 1 base in between. Germline CDR1 reads MNHEY; CDR2 reads SVGAGI. The CDR3 DNA reads TGTGCCAGCAGTTACGCCTACGAGCAGTACTTC. Residues: CASSYAYEQYF.

The rearrangement uses TRBV5-1 and TRBJ1-6, with 7 bases lining up with TRBD1. Germline assignment: CDR1 SGHRS and CDR2 YFSETQ. V lost 3 bases and J lost 0; bases outside the gene matches: 6. This CDR3 is built from 17 residues. The CDR3 protein is CASSSIGGSSYNSPLHF. The CDR3 DNA reads TGCGCCAGCAGCTCCATAGGGGGCAGCTCCTATAATTCACCCCTCCACTTT.

The genes are TRBV3-1 (or the pseudogene TRBV3-2) and TRBJ2-7; D possibly corresponds to TRBD1 (6 bases). Trimming removed 1 base at V and 1 base at J, with 11 bases between. The CDR3 runs 15 residues. Looked up from germline, CDR1 is LGHDT and CDR2 is YNNKEL (reference sequence). The CDR3 bases are TGTGCCAGCAGCCAAGGGTCCCAGGGGTCCTACGAGCAGTACTTC. It yields the protein CASSQGSQGSYEQYF.

The chain carries TRBV27 and TRBJ2-2; D is undetermined. CDR1 MNHEY and CDR2 SMNVEV come from the germline V gene (reference sequence). The CDR3 length is 13 residues. V was shortened by 5 bases and J by 0 bases, with 4 bases between the two germline ends. CDR3: CASSLANTGELFF. The CDR3, as DNA: TGTGCCAGCAGTCTAGCGAACACCGGGGAGCTGTTTTTT.

The chain recombines TRBV18 with TRBJ2-2; TRBD2 agrees at 7 bases. Germline V lookup: CDR1 KGHSH, CDR2 LQKENI. V trimming: 3 bases; J trimming: 0 bases; junction bases outside the gene matches: 7. This CDR3 spans 17 amino acids. The CDR3 DNA follows: TGTGCCAGCTCACCCCGCGGACTAGTCACGAACACCGGGGAGCTGTTTTTT. This translates into CASSPRGLVTNTGELFF.

The chain carries TRBV10-3 and TRBJ1-5; D possibly corresponds to TRBD1 (5 bases). V shed 2 bases and J shed 2 bases, with 10 bases lying between them. The CDR3 has 15 residues. Germline assignment: CDR1 ENHRY and CDR2 SYGVKD. In DNA, the CDR3 is TGTGCCATCAGTGAGGGAGGGGCTGGCAATCAGCCCCAGCATTTT. It codes for CAISEGGAGNQPQHF.

The DNA for the CDR3 is TGTGCCTGGAGGCGGTACAATGAGCAGTTCTTC. It translates to CAWRRYNEQFF. The chain joins TRBV30 to TRBJ2-1; unclear D gene. From germline, CDR1 is GTSNPN and CDR2 SVGIG (reference sequence). V lost 3 bases and J 4 bases, leaving 4 bases between the germline ends. The CDR3 has 11 residues.

The chain uses TRBV9 and TRBJ2-7; D is undetermined. The CDR3 is 12 residues long. The germline V gene encodes CDR1 SGDLS and CDR2 YYNGEE. V was pared by 4 bases and J by 5 bases, with 10 bases between. The CDR3 coding sequence is TGTGCCAGCAGCTCCTCTCGCGACGAGCAGTACTTC. Its translation is CASSSSRDEQYF.

This rearrangement joins TRBV2 to TRBJ2-1; D is ambiguous. Germline-derived CDR1 and CDR2 are SNHLY and FYNNEI. V lost 5 bases, J lost 5 bases, and 10 bases lay in between. This CDR3 spans 13 amino acids. The CDR3: CASSSEPDNEQFF. The CDR3 coding sequence is TGTGCCAGCAGTTCCGAACCAGACAATGAGCAGTTCTTC.

The V gene is TRBV5-6, the J gene TRBJ1-2; 7 bases line up with TRBD1. The CDR3 runs to 15 residues. The V and J ends lost 0 bases and 6 bases, in that order; junction bases with no gene match: 8. CDR1 is SGHDT, CDR2 YYEEEE, per germline. CDR3 nucleotides: TGTGCCAGCAGCTTGGTGGCTACAGGGGTTGATGGCTACACCTTC. This sequence encodes CASSLVATGVDGYTF.

The rearrangement joins TRBV23-1 to TRBJ1-2; D gene unclear. TRBV23-1 is marked as an open reading frame, function uncertain. This CDR3 has 15 residues. With 0 bases removed from V and 5 bases from J, the gap between germline ends came to 13 bases. This CDR3 reads CASSQSQVRRYGYTF. The CDR3 DNA follows: TGCGCCAGCAGTCAATCGCAGGTCCGCAGATATGGCTACACCTTC.

The rearrangement joins TRBV7-6 to TRBJ2-5; no clear D. Looked up from germline, CDR1 is SGHVS and CDR2 is FNYEAQ. This CDR3 spans 20 amino acids. Trimming shortened V by 2 bases and J by 3 bases, and 28 bases separated the two germline ends. CDR3 nucleotides: TGTGCCAGCAGCTTACCCAATCTCGGGTCCGACGCCTCCTCAAAAGAGACCCAGTACTTC. Amino acids: CASSLPNLGSDASSKETQYF.

This clone has more than one count but fewer than ten. The chain uses TRBV19 and TRBJ2-3; 10 bases align to TRBD2. Germline-derived CDR1 and CDR2 are LNHDA and SQIVND (reference sequence). There are 17 residues in the CDR3. V lost 8 bases to trimming and J lost 5 bases; unmatched junction nucleotides: 16. The DNA of the CDR3 is TGTGCCAGTTCCCCCGAAACTCTAGCGGGAGTGGGAGATACGCAGTATTTT. Encoded protein: CASSPETLAGVGDTQYF.

V and J are TRBV10-3 and TRBJ2-7, with 12 bases that match TRBD2. Trimming removed 4 bases from V and 4 bases from J; junction bases left unmatched: 5. The germline V gene encodes CDR1 ENHRY and CDR2 SYGVKD. The length of the CDR3 is 15 residues. The CDR3 DNA reads TGTGCCATCAGTGCTAACCTAGCGGGAGGGTACGAGCAGTACTTC. This codes for CAISANLAGGYEQYF.

The J gene is TRBJ1-2, the V gene TRBV6-5; 7 positions match TRBD1. The CDR3 loop spans 14 amino acids. Germline CDR1 is MNHEY and CDR2 is SVGAGI. J lost 7 bases, V lost 5 bases, and 10 bases had no gene match. This CDR3 reads CASSRRDRGSGYTF. The CDR3 DNA reads TGTGCCAGCAGTCGCCGGGACAGAGGCTCTGGCTACACCTTC.

The chain uses TRBV5-6 and TRBJ2-2; 9 bases are shared with TRBD2. J was trimmed by 0 bases and V by 4 bases; bases with no gene match: 4. CDR1 and CDR2 (germline): SGHDT, YYEEEE. The CDR3 extends over 16 amino acids. The CDR3 sequence: CASSPLAGSNTGELFF. CDR3 DNA sequence: TGTGCCAGCAGCCCCCTAGCGGGATCGAACACCGGGGAGCTGTTTTTT.

The rearrangement joins TRBV5-1 to TRBJ2-2; D is ambiguous. Trimming removed 0 bases from V and 13 bases from J, with 16 bases in between. The CDR3 totals 14 residues. Germline values: CDR1 SGHRS, CDR2 YFSETQ. CDR3 DNA sequence: TGCGCCAGCAGCTTGGGCGGCGGACCTACTTTGCTGTTTTTT. This sequence encodes CASSLGGGPTLLFF.

As regards this clone: Other DNA sequences in the same sample also yield this CDR3. This rearrangement joins TRBV7-2 to TRBJ1-3; D gene unclear. The CDR3 has 14 residues. Trimming took 1 base from V and 4 from J, leaving 8 bases between them. Germline CDR1 and CDR2: SGHTA and FQGNSA. The chain's CDR3 is CASSLGQIGNTIYF. The DNA of the CDR3 is TGTGCCAGCAGCTTAGGCCAGATCGGAAACACCATATATTTT.

The J gene is TRBJ1-1, the V gene TRBV5-8; possible D gene TRBD1, 6 bases. With 0 bases removed from V and 0 bases from J, the gap between germline ends came to 9 bases. There are 15 residues in the CDR3. From germline, CDR1 is SGHTS and CDR2 YDEGEE. The CDR3 nucleotides read TGTGCCAGCAGCTTGGGACAGGTATTGAACACTGAAGCTTTCTTT. Amino acids: CASSLGQVLNTEAFF.

The chain joins TRBV28 to TRBJ2-1; possibly TRBD1 for D (5 bases). The CDR3 runs to 14 residues. CDR1 MDHEN and CDR2 SYDVKM come from the germline V gene. The V gene lost 6 bases and the J gene lost 1 base, with 10 bases spanning the gap. CDR3 coding DNA: TGTGCCAGCAGCTTAAGACAGTCCTACAATGAGCAGTTCTTC. Residues: CASSLRQSYNEQFF.

The V call is TRBV5-1, the J call TRBJ1-1; TRBD1 matches at 8 bases. Germline V CDR1 and CDR2: SGHRS, YFSETQ. The ends lost 4 bases at V and 6 bases at J; junction bases unmatched: 11. CDR3 size: 15 residues. The CDR3 here is CASSPTPQGAAEAFF. Here the CDR3 DNA reads TGCGCCAGCAGCCCAACACCGCAGGGGGCAGCTGAAGCTTTCTTT.

The J gene is TRBJ1-1, the V gene TRBV28; 9 bases map to TRBD1. The length of the CDR3 is 15 residues. Trimming took 4 bases from V and 6 from J; bases not matched to a gene: 9. Germline V gene lookup returns CDR1 MDHEN and CDR2 SYDVKM. CDR3 coding DNA: TGTGCCAGCAGTTCACCGGGACAGGGCGGCGCTGAAGCTTTCTTT. Amino acids: CASSSPGQGGAEAFF. The variable domain in full, completed from reference TRBV28 and TRBJ1-1, reads DVKVTQSSRYLVKRTGEKVFLECVQDMDHENMFWYRQDPGLGLRLIYFSYDVKMKEKGDIPEGYSVSREKKERFSLILESASTNQTSMYLCASSSPGQGGAEAFFGQGTRLTVV.

The chain carries TRBV7-6 and TRBJ1-2; D is undetermined. Germline values: CDR1 SGHVS, CDR2 FNYEAQ. V shed 8 bases and J shed 3 bases, with 13 bases lying between them. The CDR3 totals 13 residues. The CDR3 is CASGLWPDYGYTF. The CDR3 bases are TGTGCCAGCGGTTTGTGGCCCGACTATGGCTACACCTTC. Full variable domain (missing parts from reference TRBV7-6 and TRBJ1-2): GAGVSQSPRYKVTKRGQDVALRCDPISGHVSLYWYRQALGQGPEFLTYFNYEAQQDKSGLPNDRFSAERPEGSISTLTIQRTEQRDSAMYRCASGLWPDYGYTFGSGTRLTVV.

CDR3: CASTGRGIAGGPKETQYF. For the CDR3, the DNA is TGTGCCAGCACCGGCAGGGGGATAGCGGGAGGACCAAAAGAGACCCAGTACTTC. The V call is TRBV7-2, the J call TRBJ2-5, with 10 bases that match TRBD2. V lost 7 bases to trimming and J lost 3 bases; unmatched junction nucleotides: 17. Germline assignment: CDR1 SGHTA and CDR2 FQGNSA. The CDR3 sequence is 18 residues long.

V gene TRBV7-2 combines with J gene TRBJ2-7; 8 bases are a match to TRBD2. V was pared by 1 base and J by 2 bases, with 13 bases of the junction left unmatched. Germline CDR1 is SGHTA and CDR2 is FQGNSA. The CDR3 runs 18 residues. CDR3 DNA: TGTGCCAGCAGCTTAGGGTGGACTAGCAAGCGGGTCACCTACGAGCAGTACTTC. Its protein product is CASSLGWTSKRVTYEQYF.